The rows below give T cell receptor beta chains drawn from one sample of a study of blood T cell repertoires in COVID-19. The method was immunoSEQ multiplex PCR; TCRdb's version includes in-frame clones alone and lacks a portion of them. The table shows around 400,000 clones, with over 75% occurring only once. What was sequenced was peripheral blood. All receptors derive from a woman aged 60-75 years with COVID-19, enrolled during active disease. Each CDR3 is given with its conserved first and last residue. D genes are given only for firm matches. Clone size is stated in some rows and not others, as once, few, many or a class when expanded.

d_call j_call v_call cdr3_length clone_size cdr3_aa cdr3_nt
. TRBJ2-7 TRBV29-1 11 . CSVSSVGEQYF TGCAGCGTTTCCTCGGTTGGCGAGCAGTACTTC
TRBD1 TRBJ1-2 TRBV18 15 . CASSPERIGTGGYTF TGTGCCAGCTCACCAGAACGTATAGGGACAGGGGGCTACACCTTC
. TRBJ2-3 TRBV5-1 16 . CASSLNKDSSTDTQYF TGCGCCAGCAGCTTGAATAAGGACTCCTCCACAGATACGCAGTATTTT
. TRBJ2-5 TRBV5-8 12 . CASSLDRETQYF TGTGCCAGCAGCTTGGATCGGGAGACCCAGTACTTC
TRBD2 TRBJ2-1 TRBV19 17 . CASSRTSGGFTYNEQFF TGTGCCAGTAGCAGGACTAGCGGGGGATTTACCTACAATGAGCAGTTCTTC
TRBD2 TRBJ2-5 TRBV4-1 16 . CASSQDRDPGGETQYF TGCGCCAGCAGCCAAGACCGGGACCCGGGGGGAGAGACCCAGTACTTC
. TRBJ2-7 TRBV12-3/TRBV12-4 13 . CASSLKGGGEQYF TGTGCCAGCAGTTTAAAAGGGGGGGGAGAGCAGTACTTC
TRBD1 TRBJ1-2 TRBV30 14 . CAWSATQGADGYTF TGTGCCTGGAGCGCGACTCAGGGGGCGGATGGCTACACCTTC
. TRBJ1-1 TRBV18 15 . CASSPGSQGNTEAFF TGTGCCAGCTCACCAGGATCACAGGGGAACACTGAAGCTTTCTTT
. TRBJ2-2 TRBV30 14 . CACPPEAVSGELFF TGTGCCTGTCCACCAGAGGCCGTATCCGGGGAGCTGTTTTTT
TRBD1 TRBJ1-2 TRBV14 14 . CASSQDGTDYGYTF TGTGCCAGCAGCCAAGATGGGACAGACTATGGCTACACCTTC
. TRBJ1-3 TRBV5-4 14 . CASSLTGSGNTIYF TGTGCCAGCAGCTTGACAGGCTCTGGAAACACCATATATTTT
. TRBJ1-2 TRBV27 14 . CASSKGGPPAGYTF TGTGCCAGCAGCAAAGGGGGTCCCCCGGCCGGCTACACCTTC
. TRBJ1-2 TRBV3-1/TRBV3-2 13 . CASSQGGLYGYTF TGTGCCAGCAGCCAAGGGGGGCTATATGGCTACACCTTC
TRBD1 TRBJ1-2 TRBV15 19 . CATSRKPGQGNPANYGYTF TGTGCCACCAGCAGAAAGCCGGGACAGGGAAATCCGGCGAACTATGGCTACACCTTC
. TRBJ1-1 TRBV19 14 . CASSPTPGNTEAFF TGTGCCAGTAGCCCAACCCCAGGGAACACTGAAGCTTTCTTT
TRBD1 TRBJ2-5 TRBV7-3 14 . CASSLSGGRETQYF TGTGCCAGCAGCTTATCAGGGGGCCGGGAGACCCAGTACTTC
. TRBJ1-5 TRBV18 14 . CASSPDSGNQPQHF TGTGCCAGCTCACCCGACTCTGGCAATCAGCCCCAGCATTTT
. TRBJ2-2 TRBV5-1 14 . CASSLLSHTGELFF TGCGCCAGCAGCTTGTTATCCCACACCGGGGAGCTGTTTTTT
TRBD1 TRBJ1-3 TRBV4-1 19 . CASSSRTGRYVSPGNTIYF TGCGCCAGCAGCTCGCGGACAGGGAGGTATGTGTCCCCTGGAAACACCATATATTTT
. TRBJ1-3 TRBV6-6 13 . CASPSTSGNTIYF TGTGCCAGCCCGAGCACTAGTGGAAACACCATATATTTT
TRBD2 TRBJ2-3 TRBV28 16 . CASNNAGGQSTDTQYF TGTGCCAGCAACAACGCGGGGGGGCAAAGCACAGATACGCAGTATTTT
TRBD1 TRBJ2-2 TRBV29-1 14 once CSVGTGFLTGELFF TGCAGCGTTGGGACAGGGTTTCTCACCGGGGAGCTGTTTTTT
TRBD2 TRBJ2-1 TRBV5-4 15 once CASSGGAGAYNEQFF TGTGCCAGCAGCGGAGGGGCGGGGGCCTACAATGAGCAGTTCTTC
. TRBJ2-7 TRBV5-6 11 . CASSRGHEQYF TGTGCCAGCAGCCGTGGGCACGAGCAGTACTTC
TRBD1 TRBJ1-1 TRBV13 15 . CASRRRTGWNTEAFF TGTGCCAGCAGACGTAGGACAGGCTGGAACACTGAAGCTTTCTTT
TRBD1 TRBJ2-7 TRBV6-5 15 . CASSYYGTGGPEQYF TGTGCCAGCAGTTACTATGGGACAGGGGGTCCCGAGCAGTACTTC
. TRBJ2-1 TRBV12-3/TRBV12-4 13 . CASTPYTYNEQFF TGTGCCAGCACCCCGTACACCTACAATGAGCAGTTCTTC
TRBD1 TRBJ1-2 TRBV10-3 13 . CAISRDSNYGYTF TGTGCCATCAGCCGGGACAGTAACTATGGCTACACCTTC
. TRBJ2-7 TRBV6-6 16 . CASSYPLGGPFSEQYF TGTGCCAGCAGTTACCCCTTGGGGGGGCCTTTCTCCGAGCAGTACTTC
. TRBJ2-1 TRBV5-6 17 . CASSPPVMEGRYNEQFF TGTGCCAGCAGCCCCCCAGTGATGGAGGGGCGATACAATGAGCAGTTCTTC
TRBD1 TRBJ1-4 TRBV11-2 14 . CASSRDRGVEKLFF TGTGCCAGCAGCAGGGACAGGGGGGTTGAAAAACTGTTTTTT
. TRBJ2-3 TRBV5-1 16 . CASSLDIRGAGDTQYF TGCGCCAGCAGCTTGGACATTCGGGGGGCGGGAGATACGCAGTATTTT
. TRBJ2-2 TRBV28 16 once CASTKGGARNTGELFF TGTGCCAGCACGAAGGGGGGGGCGCGGAACACCGGGGAGCTGTTTTTT
TRBD1 TRBJ2-2 TRBV6-6 15 . CASSSYRGDTGELFF TGTGCCAGCAGTTCTTACAGGGGGGACACCGGGGAGCTGTTTTTT
TRBD2 TRBJ2-1 TRBV11-2 17 . CASSLALLAGGYNEQFF TGTGCCAGCAGCTTAGCCTTACTAGCGGGGGGGTACAATGAGCAGTTCTTC
. TRBJ2-1 TRBV12-3/TRBV12-4 12 . CASSLVAGEQFF TGTGCCAGCAGTTTAGTCGCCGGGGAGCAGTTCTTC
. TRBJ1-4 TRBV5-1 14 once CASSSGASERKLFF TGCGCCAGCAGCTCAGGGGCCTCCGAGAGGAAACTGTTTTTT
. TRBJ1-5 TRBV5-1 14 . CASSLEQGNQPQHF TGCGCCAGCAGCTTGGAACAGGGAAATCAGCCCCAGCATTTT